Following are 6 T cell receptor beta chains from one sample sequenced in a study of CD8+ T cells in alopecia areata. Reverse transcribed after extraction, RNA yielded cDNA as the sequencing template. The table came from immunoSEQ multiplex PCR; TCRdb's copy has only in-frame clones and leaves some out. The sample includes fewer than 110,000 clones, less than 70% of them seen just once. The sequencing sample was made of CD4+ T cells sorted from blood. Receptor source: a human donor in good health.

V and J are TRBV5-6 and TRBJ1-5; D is perhaps TRBD1 (6 bases). CDR1 SGHDT and CDR2 YYEEEE come from the germline V gene. This CDR3 spans 15 amino acids. V shed 2 bases and J shed 7 bases, with 16 bases lying between them. CDR3 residues: CASSFTGGREQPQHF. DNA for the CDR3: TGTGCCAGCAGCTTCACCGGGGGGCGGGAGCAGCCCCAGCATTTT.

This clone was observed a handful of times. The chain couples TRBV5-6 to TRBJ2-5, with D perhaps being TRBD1 or TRBD2 (5 bases each). The germline V gene encodes CDR1 SGHDT and CDR2 YYEEEE. The V gene lost 2 bases and the J gene lost 4 bases, with 6 bases spanning the gap. CDR3 length equals 12 residues. CDR3 nucleotide sequence: TGTGCCAGCAGCTTTGGGGGAGAGACCCAGTACTTC. It codes for CASSFGGETQYF.

There are a few counts of this clone. The chain has TRBV25-1 and TRBJ2-3, with 13 nucleotides matching TRBD2. The J segment lost 3 bases and the V segment lost 4 bases, leaving 4 bases of the junction unmatched. The CDR3 is 16 residues long. CDR1 and CDR2 from the germline V gene are MGHDK and SYGVNS. This chain's CDR3 is CASSGLAGGYTDTQYF. For the CDR3, the DNA is TGTGCCAGCAGTGGACTAGCGGGGGGTTATACAGATACGCAGTATTTT.

The chain has TRBV7-2 and TRBJ2-7; D unclear. The germline V gene encodes CDR1 SGHTA and CDR2 FQGNSA. With 6 bases removed from V and 3 bases from J, the gap between germline ends came to 9 bases. This CDR3 is 12 amino acids long. In DNA form, the CDR3 reads TGTGCCAGCAGTCGACCCCTCTACGAGCAGTACTTC. Its translation is CASSRPLYEQYF. Full variable domain (rest looked up from reference TRBV7-2 and TRBJ2-7): GAGVSQSPSNKVTEKGKDVELRCDPISGHTALYWYRQSLGQGLEFLIYFQGNSAPDKSGLPSDRFSAERTGGSVSTLTIQRTQQEDSAVYLCASSRPLYEQYFGPGTRLTVT.

The chain employs TRBV7-2 and TRBJ2-5, with a tentative D call TRBD2 (6 bases). Germline V gene data show CDR1 as SGHTA and CDR2 as FQGNSA. V gave up 3 bases and J gave up 4 bases, with 9 bases separating them. The CDR3 sequence is 13 residues long. The CDR3 DNA reads TGTGCCAGCAGCTTCCCCGGGGGAGAGACCCAGTACTTC. Protein: CASSFPGGETQYF.

V gene TRBV29-1 combines with J gene TRBJ2-5; 8 positions agree with TRBD1. The CDR3 extends over 16 amino acids. With 3 bases clipped from V and 4 bases from J, the junction kept 13 bases outside the gene matches. CDR1 SQVTM and CDR2 ANQGSEA come from the germline V gene. The CDR3 coding sequence is TGCAGCGTTGAGACAAGACAGGGGCCTGGCCTAGAGACCCAGTACTTC. This sequence encodes CSVETRQGPGLETQYF.